This T cell receptor beta chain originates from a study of shared clonotypes between healthy human individuals. Only in-frame clones appear in the TCRdb table, and some are missing; sequencing was by immunoSEQ multiplex PCR. The table lists millions of clones, 90% to 95% of them singletons. A single count supports this clone. The same CDR3 can be traced to other DNA sequences in this sample. The CDR3 spans 15 residues. Trimming at V came to 2 bases and at J to 2 bases, leaving 3 bases not matched to a gene. The germline gives CDR1 SGHRS, CDR2 YFSETQ. The source material was naive CD4+ T cells sorted from blood. Described subset: CD45RA+ positively selected. This TCR was recovered from a man aged 18 to 35 in good health. This rearrangement joins TRBV5-1 to TRBJ2-5, with 10 bases that match TRBD1. Here the CDR3 reads CASSLGTGVQETQYF. CDR3 in DNA: TGCGCCAGCAGCTTAGGGACAGGGGTTCAAGAGACCCAGTACTTC.